A selection of T cell receptor beta chains follows, all from one sample in a study of OX40 agonist ivuxolimab in advanced cancers. Some clones are missing from TCRdb's copy, which holds only in-frame ones; the method was immunoSEQ multiplex PCR. The sample carries 72,000 or so clones, 75% to 85% recorded once. The sequencing here drew on CD4+ or CD8+ T cells sorted from blood, taken in a trial of the OX40 agonist ivuxolimab. The receptor set was obtained from an adult with an advanced solid tumor such as melanoma, head and neck, liver or kidney cancer. CDR3s include the opening cysteine and the closing phenylalanine or tryptophan. The D gene is left open where the match is weak. A clone size is listed for some rows: how often the clone was seen (once, few, many), or a class if it is expanded.

CDR3 DNA | CDR3 protein | clone size | CDR3 length | J gene | V gene | D gene
TGCGCCAGCAGCTTGAGTGGTACCCAAGAGACCCAGTACTTC | CASSLSGTQETQYF | NA | 14 | TRBJ2-5 | TRBV5-1 | NA
TGCAGCGCCACAGGGGGCCGGGGCAATCAGCCCCAGCATTTT | CSATGGRGNQPQHF | few | 14 | TRBJ1-5 | TRBV29-1 | TRBD1
TGTGCCAGTAGTACTAGCGGGGGGGCTTCAGATACGCAGTATTTT | CASSTSGGASDTQYF | NA | 15 | TRBJ2-3 | TRBV19 | TRBD2
TGCGCCAGCAGCCTTAGCGGGGGCAGGTTCACAGATACGCAGTATTTT | CASSLSGGRFTDTQYF | NA | 16 | TRBJ2-3 | TRBV5-1 | TRBD2
TGTGCCAGTCAGACAGGGATCCGCACAGATACGCAGTATTTT | CASQTGIRTDTQYF | NA | 14 | TRBJ2-3 | TRBV2 | TRBD1
TGCGCCAGCAGCCCCCGGGACAGAGGCGTTTACGAGCAGTACTTC | CASSPRDRGVYEQYF | NA | 15 | TRBJ2-7 | TRBV5-1 | TRBD1
TGTGCCAGCAGCTTAGGGTTAAGCACTGAAGCTTTCTTT | CASSLGLSTEAFF | NA | 13 | TRBJ1-1 | TRBV11-2 | NA
TGTGCCAGCAGTTACTCGGGACAGGGCTACGAGCAGTACTTC | CASSYSGQGYEQYF | NA | 14 | TRBJ2-7 | TRBV6-6 | TRBD1
TGTGCCTGCAAACAGGGTAAACAGCCCCAGCATTTT | CACKQGKQPQHF | NA | 12 | TRBJ1-5 | TRBV30 | NA
TGTGCCAGCAGCTCAGCCGGGTCCCATAACTATGGCTACACCTTC | CASSSAGSHNYGYTF | NA | 15 | TRBJ1-2 | TRBV5-4 | NA
TGTGCCAGCTCCCCCCAAGGGACCAGCCCCACAGATACGCAGTATTTT | CASSPQGTSPTDTQYF | NA | 16 | TRBJ2-3 | TRBV18 | NA
TGTGCCAGCAGCAAGGGGACAGGCGAAAACACCGGGGAGCTGTTTTTT | CASSKGTGENTGELFF | NA | 16 | TRBJ2-2 | TRBV9 | TRBD1
TGTGCCAGCAGCTTACGTCGGGACAGGGCTGGATACGAGCAGTACTTC | CASSLRRDRAGYEQYF | NA | 16 | TRBJ2-7 | TRBV7-9 | TRBD1
TGTGCCAGCAGTGAAATCGGTATAAGCAATCAGCCCCAGCATTTT | CASSEIGISNQPQHF | few | 15 | TRBJ1-5 | TRBV6-1 | NA
TGTGCCAGCAGGGCCAAGGACACCGGGGAGCTGTTTTTT | CASRAKDTGELFF | NA | 13 | TRBJ2-2 | TRBV9 | NA
TGTGCCAGCAGCTCAGCCCAGAACACTGAAGCTTTCTTT | CASSSAQNTEAFF | NA | 13 | TRBJ1-1 | TRBV11-1 | NA
TGTGCCAGCAGCTTAGTTCCAGGGAATGGGCTGTTTTTT | CASSLVPGNGLFF | NA | 13 | TRBJ1-4 | TRBV7-2 | NA
TGTGCCAGCACCGAAGGGGCCTCGAGGACTGAAGCTTTCTTT | CASTEGASRTEAFF | NA | 14 | TRBJ1-1 | TRBV6-1 | NA
TGTGCCACCAGCAGAGATCGCGGGGGATACAATGAGCAGTTCTTC | CATSRDRGGYNEQFF | NA | 15 | TRBJ2-1 | TRBV15 | TRBD2
TGTGCCAGCAGCCGACAGGGGGCGAAATACGAGCAGTACTTC | CASSRQGAKYEQYF | NA | 14 | TRBJ2-7 | TRBV5-4 | TRBD1
TGCAGCGCCTCTCGTGGGGACAGGCTAGCCTACGAGCAGTACTTC | CSASRGDRLAYEQYF | NA | 15 | TRBJ2-7 | TRBV29-1 | TRBD1
TGTGCCAGCAGCGTACCGGGGGGGCCCTATGGCTACACCTTC | CASSVPGGPYGYTF | NA | 14 | TRBJ1-2 | TRBV4-2 | NA
TGCAGCGTTGAAGAAAAAGGGAACTATGGCTACACCTTC | CSVEEKGNYGYTF | NA | 13 | TRBJ1-2 | TRBV29-1 | NA
TGTGCCAGCAGCAGAACCCGGCGCCTCTCCTACGAGCAGTACTTC | CASSRTRRLSYEQYF | NA | 15 | TRBJ2-7 | TRBV21-1 | NA
TGTGCCAGCAGAAGGGGAGTGAACAATGAGCAGTTCTTC | CASRRGVNNEQFF | NA | 13 | TRBJ2-1 | TRBV6-5 | NA
TGTGCCAGCATCAACCAGGGGAGCTCCTACGAGCAGTACTTC | CASINQGSSYEQYF | NA | 14 | TRBJ2-7 | TRBV28 | NA
TGTGCCAGCAGTAGGGACAGAAACATTAGAGATACGCAGTATTTT | CASSRDRNIRDTQYF | NA | 15 | TRBJ2-3 | TRBV6-5 | TRBD1
TGTGCCTGGAGTGTAATGGGGGGCAGGGGTCAGCCCCAGCATTTT | CAWSVMGGRGQPQHF | NA | 15 | TRBJ1-5 | TRBV30 | NA
TGTGCCAGCAGCTCTAGCGGGGGGAGACAGACCCAGTACTTC | CASSSSGGRQTQYF | NA | 14 | TRBJ2-5 | TRBV7-2 | TRBD2
TGTGCCAGCAGCCCTAAGGGCAGGGGTGTCTATGGCTACACCTTC | CASSPKGRGVYGYTF | few | 15 | TRBJ1-2 | TRBV7-8 | NA
TGTGCCAGCAGCTTAGCGCTAGGGGGAAGCTACACCTTC | CASSLALGGSYTF | NA | 13 | TRBJ1-2 | TRBV7-9 | NA
TGTGCCAGTACCGATCATCCAGGGGGCGCCGGTGGAGGCTACACCTTC | CASTDHPGGAGGGYTF | NA | 16 | TRBJ1-2 | TRBV19 | TRBD1
TGTGCCAGCAGCTCCGACCCGACATGGGGAAACACCATATATTTT | CASSSDPTWGNTIYF | NA | 15 | TRBJ1-3 | TRBV7-2 | NA
TGTGCCAGCAGCTTGGGGGCTAGCGGGGTTTACGAGCAGTACTTC | CASSLGASGVYEQYF | NA | 15 | TRBJ2-7 | TRBV5-5 | TRBD2
TGTGCCAGCACAAAACGAGGGTGGGGGACTGAAGCTTTCTTT | CASTKRGWGTEAFF | NA | 14 | TRBJ1-1 | TRBV6-1 | NA
TGTGCCTGGAGCCTGGGGACAGTGGAGACCCAGTACTTC | CAWSLGTVETQYF | NA | 13 | TRBJ2-5 | TRBV30 | TRBD1
TGTGCCAGCAGCGCACAATTAATCCCGGGACAGGGTTCCTCCTACGAGCAGTACTTC | CASSAQLIPGQGSSYEQYF | NA | 19 | TRBJ2-7 | TRBV5-4 | TRBD1
TGTGCCAGCAGCTTAATGGAGGGGGAGGCTGAAGCTTTCTTT | CASSLMEGEAEAFF | NA | 14 | TRBJ1-1 | TRBV11-1 | NA
TGTGCCAGCTCACCCTATACAGGGGACTACACCTTC | CASSPYTGDYTF | NA | 12 | TRBJ1-2 | TRBV18 | TRBD1
TGTGCCAGCAGCTTAGGAGGTCAGAATAGTCCCCAGCATTTT | CASSLGGQNSPQHF | few | 14 | TRBJ1-5 | TRBV13 | NA
TGTGCCAGCAGCCGGAGCGGAGAAGAGGAGCAGTACTTC | CASSRSGEEEQYF | NA | 13 | TRBJ2-7 | TRBV7-9 | NA
TGTGCCAGCAGGGACATGAACACTGAAGCTTTCTTT | CASRDMNTEAFF | NA | 12 | TRBJ1-1 | TRBV6-7 | NA
TGTGCCAGTAGTCCCTCCCTATCGGGGGGGCCCTACAATGAGCAGTTCTTC | CASSPSLSGGPYNEQFF | NA | 17 | TRBJ2-1 | TRBV19 | TRBD2
TGTGCCAGCAGCAAAGAGGGGCCGGGACAGGGAGCCCCCTTACTTGGCTACACCTTC | CASSKEGPGQGAPLLGYTF | NA | 19 | TRBJ1-2 | TRBV21-1 | NA
TGCGCCAGCAGCTCCCAGGGAACAGGGGAGGGCGAGCAGTACTTC | CASSSQGTGEGEQYF | NA | 15 | TRBJ2-7 | TRBV4-3 | NA
TGTGCCAGCACTCTCTCCCCCCAGATTATCACAGATACGCAGTATTTT | CASTLSPQIITDTQYF | NA | 16 | TRBJ2-3 | TRBV28 | NA
TGTGCCACGAGGACAGGGGGCACCGGGGAGCTGTTTTTT | CATRTGGTGELFF | NA | 13 | TRBJ2-2 | TRBV15 | TRBD1
TGCAGCGTTCGCCTGGGAGATACGCAGTATTTT | CSVRLGDTQYF | NA | 11 | TRBJ2-3 | TRBV29-1 | NA
TGTGCCAGTCGGGCGGGTAGCACAGATACGCAGTATTTT | CASRAGSTDTQYF | NA | 13 | TRBJ2-3 | TRBV7-2 | NA
TGTGCCAGTAGTATTTTGACACCGGGGATCCAGCCCCAGCATTTT | CASSILTPGIQPQHF | few | 15 | TRBJ1-5 | TRBV19 | NA
TGTGCCAGCAGCTTGGCCCCAGGGGAGGTGAGGGAGCAGTACTTC | CASSLAPGEVREQYF | many | 15 | TRBJ2-7 | TRBV5-5 | NA
TGCGCCAGCAAAGGCTATGGCTACACCTTC | CASKGYGYTF | NA | 10 | TRBJ1-2 | TRBV23-1 | NA
TGCAGCGTCCTAACAGCGAACACTGAAGCTTTCTTT | CSVLTANTEAFF | NA | 12 | TRBJ1-1 | TRBV29-1 | NA
TGTGCCTGGAGTGTACGAGGGGGGGCTTCCTACAATGAGCAGTTCTTC | CAWSVRGGASYNEQFF | NA | 16 | TRBJ2-1 | TRBV30 | NA
TGTGCCAGCCCCTCTGCTAGTCGGGGGACAGGGGCGACTGAAGCTTTCTTT | CASPSASRGTGATEAFF | NA | 17 | TRBJ1-1 | TRBV7-9 | TRBD1
TGTGCCAGCTCGCGGGACAGGGGCGTCACTGAAGCTTTCTTT | CASSRDRGVTEAFF | NA | 14 | TRBJ1-1 | TRBV18 | TRBD1
TGTGCCAGCAGCCCATCAACTACGCAGTATTTT | CASSPSTTQYF | NA | 11 | TRBJ2-3 | TRBV7-9 | NA
TGTGCCAGCAGTCCCAGGGCCATTTTCGAGCAGTACTTC | CASSPRAIFEQYF | NA | 13 | TRBJ2-7 | TRBV27 | NA
TGTGCCAGTAGACAAGAGACAGGGGGCTTGGGTGAAGCTTTCTTT | CASRQETGGLGEAFF | NA | 15 | TRBJ1-1 | TRBV19 | TRBD1
TGTGCCAGCAGTGGACACCGAAGCTCCTACGAGCAGTACTTC | CASSGHRSSYEQYF | NA | 14 | TRBJ2-7 | TRBV2 | NA